This TCR beta chain was identified during a study of shared clonotypes between healthy human individuals. Overall study context: CD4 naive and memory got three plates each, CD8 naive two, CD8 memory one. Study-wide points: Relative to clonotypes present in all four donors, those not shared had lower generation probabilities. Few donors restricted represented genetic and exposure-history diversity.

As for this clone: Its specificity is unknown.

Several immunoSEQ plates received, in even portions, the genomic DNA of each subset. Assay used: immunoSEQ multiplex PCR; TCRdb lists only in-frame clones, some missing. The data contain some 2,000,000 clones, roughly 95% of them seen just once; the ten biggest clones take up 0.13%. V gave up 4 bases and J gave up 3 bases; unmatched junction bases: 8. The germline gives CDR1 SGDLS, CDR2 YYNGEE. This CDR3 contains 16 residues. This chain uses TRBV9 with TRBJ2-2; 8 positions match TRBD2. The sequencing input was naive CD4+ T cells sorted from blood. As for subset: CD45RA+ positively selected. This sequence was found in a man in his late teens or twenties in good health. The DNA for the CDR3 is TGTGCCAGCAGCACATTAGCGGGAATCGACACCGGGGAGCTGTTTTTT. It yields the protein CASSTLAGIDTGELFF.